The 12 T cell receptor beta chains listed next were all sequenced from one sample in a study of regulatory T cells in long-lasting Graves disease. Time point in this sample: persistent/refractory GD, antithyroid drugs over 5 years with positive TRAb. PBMC RNA was the source of the TCR library. The authors built TCR beta libraries using iRepertoire HTBI primers and Arm-PCR of CDR3 regions. TCRdb re-derived calls from the multiplex PCR reads in MiXCR, one entry per CDR3 protein. Of hundreds of thousands of distinct CDR3 sequences listed, under 25% are singletons. This specimen consisted of peripheral blood mononuclear cells (PBMCs), obtained when the disease was refractory, from a patient treated with antithyroid drugs. The receptors were sampled from a female donor with Graves disease.

This clonotype was seen more than once but under ten times. The gene calls are TRBV18 and TRBJ1-1; D gene unclear. Trimming removed 2 bases at V and 0 bases at J, with 7 bases between. The germline gives CDR1 KGHSH, CDR2 LQKENI. This CDR3 region has 14 residues. CDR3 amino acids: CASSPLRMNTEAFF. Here the CDR3 DNA reads TGTGCCAGCTCACCATTACGGATGAACACTGAAGCTTTCTTT.

This clonotype appeared a few times. The V call is TRBV4-1, the J call TRBJ2-7; TRBD1 aligns across 7 bases. The CDR3 loop spans 13 amino acids. V gave up 0 bases and J gave up 6 bases; unmatched junction bases: 2. Germline CDR1 reads MGHRA; CDR2 reads YSYEKL. The CDR3 protein is CASSQDDRAEQYF. CDR3 in DNA: TGCGCCAGCAGCCAAGACGACAGGGCCGAGCAGTACTTC.

Concerning this clonotype: Here the CDR3 omits its conserved ending phenylalanine or tryptophan, so a read error is the likely source. The J gene is TRBJ2-2, the V gene TRBV4-1, with D perhaps matching TRBD2 (6 bases). Germline V gene data show CDR1 as MGHRA and CDR2 as YSYEKL. V lost 2 bases and J 6 bases, leaving 19 bases between the germline ends. The CDR3 covers 17 residues. The CDR3 loop is CASSQISSVQRPGELFS. Here the CDR3 DNA reads TGCGCCAGCAGCCAAATCTCTAGCGTCCAGCGGCCCGGGGAGCTGTTTTCT.

J is TRBJ1-4 and V is TRBV4-3; D is possibly TRBD1 (5 bases). Trimming removed 2 bases from V and 0 bases from J, with 10 bases in between. This CDR3 is 16 amino acids long. Germline CDR1 LGHNA, CDR2 YSLEER. The CDR3 nucleotides are TGCGCCAGCAGCCAACGGGACCGAGCAACTAATGAAAAACTGTTTTTT. Encoded protein: CASSQRDRATNEKLFF.

This clonotype has a handful of counts. The chain recombines TRBV6-1 with TRBJ2-2, with 9 bases that match TRBD1. Germline assignment: CDR1 MNHNS and CDR2 SASEGT. This CDR3 has 15 residues. V shed 6 bases, J shed 5 bases, and the junction held 7 bases outside the gene matches. CDR3 coding DNA: TGTGCCAGCAGCGGGCCGGGACAGGGTACCGGGGAGCTGTTTTTT. Translated, it gives CASSGPGQGTGELFF.

The table lists this clonotype with a few counts. The chain links TRBV29-1 to TRBJ2-6, with D possibly being TRBD1 or TRBD2 (5 bases each). The CDR3 length is 16 residues. Germline V gene lookup returns CDR1 SQVTM and CDR2 ANQGSEA. Trimming took off 6 bases at V and 2 bases at J, with 17 bases between the two ends. In nucleotides, the CDR3 is TGCAGCGTGAACTGGGACGGACAAACTGGGGCCAACGTCCTGACTTTC. It encodes CSVNWDGQTGANVLTF.

This clonotype was observed many times. This rearrangement joins TRBV28 to TRBJ2-7; D gene uncertain. CDR3 size: 13 residues. Germline V gives CDR1 MDHEN, CDR2 SYDVKM. The germline V and J ends were trimmed by 7 bases and 7 bases, with 17 bases remaining between them. The CDR3 spells CASTPNPLGEQYF. CDR3 sequence (DNA): TGTGCCAGCACCCCAAATCCCTTAGGAGAGCAGTACTTC.

This clonotype was recorded many times. This chain uses TRBV7-2 with TRBJ1-2; D is undetermined. This CDR3 region has 14 residues. The germline V and J ends were trimmed by 8 bases and 2 bases, with 15 bases remaining between them. Per germline, CDR1 SGHTA and CDR2 FQGNSA. For the CDR3, the DNA is TGTGCCAGCCGCACTTACAACTTAAACTATGGCTACACCTTC. Translating it yields CASRTYNLNYGYTF.

This clonotype was seen at least ten times. The V gene is TRBV6-1, the J gene TRBJ1-2; D remains ambiguous. Between the trimmed V and J ends, which lost 9 bases and 12 bases, there was a span of 14 bases. Germline V CDR1 and CDR2: MNHNS, SASEGT. The CDR3 loop spans 10 amino acids. CDR3 sequence reads: CARLASLDTF. In nucleotides, the CDR3 is TGTGCCAGGTTGGCTTCTTTGGACACCTTC.

The CDR3 DNA sequence: TGTGCCAGCAGCACACAGGGTTACTATGGCTACACCTTC. Protein sequence: CASSTQGYYGYTF. The chain couples TRBV7-2 to TRBJ1-2; possible D gene TRBD1, 6 bases. Looked up from germline, CDR1 is SGHTA and CDR2 is FQGNSA. The CDR3 has 13 residues. The ends were cut back, 5 bases at V and 3 bases at J, with 10 bases in the middle.

V gene TRBV5-4 combines with J gene TRBJ1-5, with 8 bases lining up with TRBD1. Germline-derived CDR1 and CDR2 are SGHNT and YYREEE (reference sequence). The CDR3 consists of 17 residues. Germline trimming cut 2 bases from V and 0 bases from J; bases unmatched to any gene: 7. CDR3 in DNA: TGTGCCAGCAGCTTTGGGACAGGAGGATATAGCAATCAGCCCCAGCATTTT. The encoded protein is CASSFGTGGYSNQPQHF.

This clonotype has ten or more counts. V and J are TRBV11-2 and TRBJ2-2; no definite D call. CDR3 length equals 16 residues. V lost 8 bases and J lost 0, with 16 bases in between. Germline V lookup: CDR1 SGHAT, CDR2 FQNNGV. Here the CDR3 DNA reads TGTGCCAGCCGTCTCTTCGGTCAGGCGAACACCGGGGAGCTGTTTTTT. This sequence encodes CASRLFGQANTGELFF.